A selection of T cell receptor beta chains follows, all from one sample in a study of T-cell memory formation after mild COVID-19. TCRdb recomputed calls from the 5' RACE reads with MiXCR, one row per CDR3 protein. The data contain under 700,000 distinct CDR3 sequences, approximately 20% of them singletons. The sequenced material came from PBMCs or a T cell subset sorted from them (not recorded which). The receptors were sampled from an adult woman who had mild COVID-19 (a few samples of this study predate the infection). Cell type and time point are not known. CDR3s include the opening cysteine and the closing phenylalanine or tryptophan. A D gene is named only where the DNA matches it firmly. The size of a clone is reported for some rows only, either as once, few or many, or as a class for expanded clones.

J gene: TRBJ2-1
CDR3 length: 15
clone size: -
D gene: -
V gene: TRBV5-1
CDR3 protein: CASSVQGGGYNEQFF
CDR3 DNA: TGCGCCAGCAGCGTTCAGGGTGGAGGGTACAATGAGCAGTTCTTC

J gene: TRBJ1-1
CDR3 length: 12
clone size: few
D gene: -
V gene: TRBV29-1
CDR3 protein: CSATTGATEAFF
CDR3 DNA: TGCAGCGCAACCACAGGCGCCACTGAAGCTTTCTTT

J gene: TRBJ1-5
CDR3 length: 16
clone size: -
D gene: -
V gene: TRBV7-9
CDR3 protein: CASTSSGGGINQPQHF
CDR3 DNA: TGTGCCAGCACCTCTAGCGGAGGCGGAATAAATCAGCCCCAGCATTTT

J gene: TRBJ2-7
CDR3 length: 13
clone size: many
D gene: -
V gene: TRBV2
CDR3 protein: CAFQGHSSYEQYF
CDR3 DNA: TGTGCCTTTCAGGGTCACAGCTCCTACGAGCAGTACTTC

J gene: TRBJ2-3
CDR3 length: 16
clone size: -
D gene: TRBD2
V gene: TRBV5-4
CDR3 protein: CASSSLAGVGTDTQYF
CDR3 DNA: TGTGCCAGCAGCTCACTAGCGGGGGTTGGCACAGATACGCAGTATTTT

J gene: TRBJ2-5
CDR3 length: 16
clone size: -
D gene: -
V gene: TRBV6-2/TRBV6-3
CDR3 protein: CASCHSLDKYQETQYF
CDR3 DNA: -

J gene: TRBJ2-1
CDR3 length: 14
clone size: few
D gene: TRBD1
V gene: TRBV7-3
CDR3 protein: CASSPPGQGNEQFF
CDR3 DNA: TGTGCCAGCAGCCCACCGGGACAGGGCAATGAGCAGTTCTTC

J gene: TRBJ1-5
CDR3 length: 16
clone size: few
D gene: -
V gene: TRBV15
CDR3 protein: CATSRRQPLSNQPQHF
CDR3 DNA: TGTGCCACCAGCAGAAGGCAGCCTCTTAGCAATCAGCCCCAGCATTTT

J gene: TRBJ2-3
CDR3 length: 17
clone size: -
D gene: TRBD1
V gene: TRBV4-3
CDR3 protein: CASSQISSGTGTDTQYF
CDR3 DNA: TGCGCCAGCAGCCAAATCTCCTCCGGGACAGGGACAGATACGCAGTATTTT

J gene: TRBJ2-7
CDR3 length: 11
clone size: few
D gene: -
V gene: TRBV2
CDR3 protein: CASSERSVAYF
CDR3 DNA: TGTGCCAGCAGTGAACGGTCGGTGGCGTACTTC

J gene: TRBJ2-7
CDR3 length: 12
clone size: -
D gene: TRBD2
V gene: TRBV2
CDR3 protein: CASSEIPWEGYF
CDR3 DNA: TGTGCCAGCAGTGAAATCCCATGGGAGGGGTACTTC

J gene: TRBJ1-1
CDR3 length: 13
clone size: -
D gene: -
V gene: TRBV7-9
CDR3 protein: CASKEDLNTEAFF
CDR3 DNA: TGTGCCAGCAAGGAGGACTTGAACACTGAAGCTTTCTTT

J gene: TRBJ2-1
CDR3 length: 15
clone size: few
D gene: TRBD2
V gene: TRBV5-1
CDR3 protein: CASTPGLAGYNEQFF
CDR3 DNA: TGCGCCAGCACTCCGGGACTAGCGGGATACAATGAGCAGTTCTTC

J gene: TRBJ2-5
CDR3 length: 15
clone size: -
D gene: -
V gene: TRBV24-1
CDR3 protein: CATSDPGTSDGTQYF
CDR3 DNA: TGTGCCACCAGTGACCCCGGGACCTCCGACGGGACCCAGTACTTC

J gene: TRBJ2-3
CDR3 length: 14
clone size: -
D gene: -
V gene: TRBV20-1
CDR3 protein: CSAPRPMADDTQYF
CDR3 DNA: TGCAGTGCTCCGCGACCAATGGCTGATGATACGCAGTATTTT

J gene: TRBJ2-7
CDR3 length: 14
clone size: -
D gene: -
V gene: TRBV9
CDR3 protein: CASSALDSSYEQYF
CDR3 DNA: TGTGCCAGCAGCGCTTTGGACAGCTCCTACGAGCAGTACTTC

J gene: TRBJ1-5
CDR3 length: 15
clone size: -
D gene: -
V gene: TRBV12-3/TRBV12-4
CDR3 protein: CASSRTDSRNQPQHF
CDR3 DNA: TGTGCCAGCAGTCGCACGGACAGTAGAAATCAGCCCCAGCATTTT

J gene: TRBJ2-7
CDR3 length: 15
clone size: few
D gene: -
V gene: TRBV29-1
CDR3 protein: CSVGDEGPRRYEQYF
CDR3 DNA: TGCAGCGTAGGAGATGAAGGGCCCCGCCGCTACGAGCAGTACTTC

J gene: TRBJ2-1
CDR3 length: 11
clone size: few
D gene: -
V gene: TRBV12-3/TRBV12-4
CDR3 protein: CATPYHNEQFF
CDR3 DNA: TGTGCCACCCCGTACCACAATGAGCAGTTCTTC

J gene: TRBJ1-2
CDR3 length: 14
clone size: few
D gene: TRBD1
V gene: TRBV12-3/TRBV12-4
CDR3 protein: CASGIPGGYGGYTF
CDR3 DNA: TGTGCCAGCGGAATCCCAGGGGGCTACGGTGGCTACACCTTC

J gene: TRBJ2-2
CDR3 length: 17
clone size: -
D gene: -
V gene: TRBV5-1
CDR3 protein: CASSLSGPTIETGELFF
CDR3 DNA: TGCGCCAGCAGCCTCTCAGGGCCTACTATAGAAACCGGGGAGCTGTTTTTT

J gene: TRBJ1-1
CDR3 length: 15
clone size: -
D gene: -
V gene: TRBV7-2
CDR3 protein: CASSYRAGRGTEAFF
CDR3 DNA: TGTGCCAGCAGCTATAGGGCGGGGCGCGGAACTGAAGCTTTCTTT

J gene: TRBJ2-1
CDR3 length: 15
clone size: few
D gene: -
V gene: TRBV4-3
CDR3 protein: CASSQGATGYNEQFF
CDR3 DNA: TGCGCCAGCAGCCAAGGTGCGACAGGTTACAATGAGCAGTTCTTC

J gene: TRBJ2-7
CDR3 length: 16
clone size: -
D gene: -
V gene: TRBV5-1
CDR3 protein: CASSLAMSGFTYEQYF
CDR3 DNA: TGCGCCAGCAGCTTGGCCATGAGCGGGTTTACCTACGAGCAGTACTTC